Following are 24 T cell receptor beta chains from one sample sequenced in a study of T cells in Graves' hyperthyroidism and ophthalmopathy (dated by TCRdb to the late 2010s). Library generation was performed with multiplex PCR. Sequencer: Illumina HiSeq 2000. The TCR beta CDR3 regions were amplified from RNA transcripts. A first-round RT-PCR of the TCR CDR3 used the HTBI primer set with the Qiagen OneStep RT-PCR kit. TCRdb reworked the public reads: Q25 trimming with fastp, MiXCR clone assembly, productive beta chains retained. Each CDR3 protein appears once, grouped with its most common genes and DNA. This sample is represented by fewer than 250,000 distinct CDR3 sequences; 15% to 20% of them were singletons. The ten largest clones take up around 28% of the sample. Sequencing input: blood. The receptors were gathered from a woman between 18 and 29 years old with Graves' ophthalmopathy.

Points on this clonotype: Just one base apart from a much larger clone, this may be a read error. The V gene is TRBV6-1, the J gene TRBJ2-5; D not certain. The CDR3 is 12 amino acids. CDR1 is MNHNS and CDR2 is SASEGT in the germline V gene. Trimming took off 11 bases at V and 5 bases at J, with 15 bases between the two ends. In DNA, the CDR3 is TGTGCCGCTTCATCGCGATCCGAGACCCAGTACTTC. Amino acids: CAASSRSETQYF.

This clonotype was found many times. The chain carries TRBV30 and TRBJ2-1; TRBD2 matches 9 bases. V shed 3 bases and J 5 bases; nucleotides not matched to a gene: 8. CDR1 and CDR2 (germline): GTSNPN, SVGIG (reference sequence). CDR3 length equals 15 residues. In nucleotides, the CDR3 is TGTGCCTGGAGAGTTGCGGGGGGGCCTCACAATGAGCAGTTCTTC. Residues: CAWRVAGGPHNEQFF.

This clonotype was seen a handful of times. V is TRBV29-1 and J is TRBJ2-1; 16 bases agree with TRBD2. V shed 6 bases, J shed 0 bases, and the junction held 11 bases outside the gene matches. The CDR3 runs 19 residues. Germline CDR1 SQVTM, CDR2 ANQGSEA. The CDR3 DNA is TGCAGCGTCTCCTACCCCGGGACTAGCGGGGGGGTCTCCTACAATGAGCAGTTCTTC. Translation gives CSVSYPGTSGGVSYNEQFF.

There are many counts of this clonotype. The chain couples TRBV6-1 to TRBJ1-6, with D unresolved. Between the trimmed V and J ends, which lost 2 bases and 10 bases, there was a span of 6 bases. Germline values: CDR1 MNHNS, CDR2 SASEGT. CDR3 length: 12 residues. The chain's CDR3 is CASSESKSPLHF. CDR3 coding DNA: TGTGCCAGCAGTGAATCCAAATCACCCCTCCACTTT.

This clonotype occurred a few times. V is TRBV19 and J is TRBJ2-1; D is perhaps TRBD2 (6 bases). This CDR3 has 14 residues. The germline V gene encodes CDR1 LNHDA and CDR2 SQIVND (reference sequence). Trimming took 3 bases from V and 9 from J, leaving 15 bases between them. The CDR3 DNA reads as TGTGCCAGTAGTATCCCTGGACGCGGGACTGAGCAGTTCTTC. It yields the protein CASSIPGRGTEQFF.

This clonotype was seen repeatedly, ten times or more. The chain employs TRBV3-1 and TRBJ2-3, with TRBD2 identical over 12 bases. V was clipped by 4 bases and J by 5 bases; unmatched bases: 7. The length of the CDR3 is 16 residues. CDR1 is LGHDT, CDR2 YNNKEL, per germline (reference sequence). The CDR3 is CASSPRTSGVVDTQYF. As DNA, the CDR3 is TGTGCCAGCAGCCCTAGGACTAGCGGGGTAGTAGATACGCAGTATTTT.

In DNA form, the CDR3 reads TGCAGCGTCTCCTACCCCCGGACTAGCGGGATCACAGATACGCAGTATTTT. Amino acids: CSVSYPRTSGITDTQYF. The rearrangement joins TRBV29-1 to TRBJ2-3; 12 bases align to TRBD2. Trimming cost V 6 bases and J 2 bases; bases outside gene matches: 12. The CDR3 is 17 amino acids. The germline V gene encodes CDR1 SQVTM and CDR2 ANQGSEA.

Many counts were recorded for this clonotype. The rearrangement uses TRBV7-2 and TRBJ1-2; 9 bases are a match to TRBD1. With V trimmed by 1 base and J by 1 base, 10 bases remained unmatched. Germline CDR1 and CDR2: SGHTA and FQGNSA. The CDR3 contains 18 residues. CDR3 loop: CASSLGLGDRALNYGYTF. CDR3 DNA sequence: TGTGCCAGCAGCTTAGGTCTGGGGGACAGGGCTCTTAACTATGGCTACACCTTC.

This clonotype was observed a handful of times. V and J are TRBV6-1 and TRBJ2-2, with D possibly TRBD2 on 7 matching bases. The CDR3 is made up of 15 amino acids. CDR1 is MNHNS, CDR2 SASEGT, per germline. Trimming removed 11 bases from V and 5 bases from J, with 21 bases in between. CDR3 nucleotides: TGTGCCGGCCTAGGGGGGGGAGGCGGAACCGGGGAGCTGTTTTTT. It encodes CAGLGGGGGTGELFF.

The chain has TRBV6-2 or TRBV6-3 and TRBJ2-7, with 8 bases lining up with TRBD2. V trimming: 0 bases; J trimming: 5 bases; junction bases outside the gene matches: 6. Per the germline V gene, CDR1 is MNHEY and CDR2 is SVGEGT. The CDR3 has 15 amino acids. Here the CDR3 DNA reads TGTGCCAGCAGTTACTCCGGGGGGGCCTTCGACGAGCAGTACTTC. It specifies CASSYSGGAFDEQYF.

This clonotype has ten or more counts. CDR3 region: CASSSQSVGTDTQYF. CDR3 coding DNA: TGCGCCAGCAGCTCCCAGAGTGTGGGCACAGATACGCAGTATTTT. This sequence joins TRBV5-1 and TRBJ2-3; D is undetermined. Trimming pared 3 bases from V and 1 base from J, leaving 12 bases between. This CDR3 comprises 15 residues. Per the germline V gene, CDR1 is SGHRS and CDR2 is YFSETQ. The full variable domain, completed using reference TRBV5-1 and TRBJ2-3, is KAGVTQTPRYLIKTRGQQVTLSCSPISGHRSVSWYQQTPGQGLQFLFEYFSETQRNKGNFPGRFSGRQFSNSRSEMNVSTLELGDSALYLCASSSQSVGTDTQYFGPGTRLTVL.

This clonotype was seen many times. The rearrangement links TRBV30 to TRBJ2-2; TRBD2 agrees at 7 bases. Trimming took 0 bases from V and 6 from J; bases not matched to a gene: 1. Germline assignment: CDR1 GTSNPN and CDR2 SVGIG (reference sequence). The CDR3 loop spans 13 amino acids. CDR3 DNA: TGTGCCTGGAGTGTACTAGCGCCCGGGGAGCTGTTTTTT. Translated: CAWSVLAPGELFF.

This sequence joins TRBV11-2 and TRBJ1-2; 8 bases match TRBD1. This CDR3 spans 16 amino acids. V lost 1 base, J lost 6 bases, and 10 bases stayed unmatched. The germline CDR1 and CDR2 sequences are SGHAT and FQNNGV. CDR3 residues: CASSLVASGGANGYTF. DNA of the CDR3: TGTGCCAGCAGCTTAGTGGCGTCAGGGGGCGCAAATGGCTACACCTTC.

This clonotype was counted ten times or more. J is TRBJ2-3 and V is TRBV4-1; weak D call: TRBD1 (6 bases). There are 16 residues in the CDR3. CDR1 is MGHRA, CDR2 YSYEKL, per germline. The ends were cut back, 5 bases at V and 2 bases at J, with 17 bases in the middle. The CDR3 coding sequence is TGCGCCAGCAGCTCCCCCCGGGACAAGCCCACAGATACGCAGTATTTT. Translating gives CASSSPRDKPTDTQYF.

This clonotype was counted at least ten times. The rearrangement joins TRBV30 to TRBJ2-2, with D perhaps matching TRBD2 (5 bases). The CDR3 sequence is 13 residues long. Germline V gene sequence: CDR1 GTSNPN, CDR2 SVGIG (reference sequence). Trimming shortened V by 4 bases and J by 6 bases, and 12 bases separated the two germline ends. Written as DNA, the CDR3 is TGTGCCTGGACCGCCCTCGGGGCCGGGGAGCTGTTTTTT. Its protein product is CAWTALGAGELFF.

This clonotype showed up many times. The V gene is TRBV6-6, the J gene TRBJ2-7, with D perhaps matching TRBD2 (6 bases). The CDR3 has 15 amino acids. Looked up from germline, CDR1 is MNHNY and CDR2 is SVGAGI (reference sequence). Trimming removed 4 bases at V and 3 bases at J, with 16 bases between. Written as DNA, the CDR3 is TGTGCCAGCAGTTCCCCAGGACCGCGGGGCTACGAGCAGTACTTC. The encoded protein is CASSSPGPRGYEQYF.

This clonotype has at least ten counts. J is TRBJ1-2 and V is TRBV28; D gene ambiguous. The length of the CDR3 is 14 residues. V lost 6 bases, J lost 1 base, and 12 bases lay in between. Germline V lookup: CDR1 MDHEN, CDR2 SYDVKM. The DNA for the CDR3 is TGTGCCAGCAGCCCGACCGTAAATAACTATGGCTACACCTTC. Residues: CASSPTVNNYGYTF.

This clonotype was detected many times. The V and J genes are TRBV12-3 or TRBV12-4 and TRBJ1-2, with D unclear. The CDR3 totals 12 residues. The ends were cut back, 4 bases at V and 2 bases at J, with 5 bases in the middle. The CDR3 protein is CASSSWNYGYTF. CDR3 in DNA: TGTGCCAGCAGTTCATGGAACTATGGCTACACCTTC.

The chain uses TRBV7-2 and TRBJ1-1, with 11 bases aligning to TRBD1. Trimming cost V 1 base and J 4 bases; bases outside gene matches: 14. The length of the CDR3 is 19 residues. From germline, CDR1 is SGHTA and CDR2 FQGNSA. The CDR3 region is CASSLVRFGQGAKGTEAFF. The CDR3 bases are TGTGCCAGCAGCTTAGTCCGGTTCGGACAGGGGGCAAAGGGCACTGAAGCTTTCTTT.

This sequence joins TRBV19 and TRBJ1-5, with D possibly TRBD1 on 5 matching bases. Per the germline V gene, CDR1 is LNHDA and CDR2 is SQIVND (reference sequence). The CDR3 contains 14 residues. Trimming removed 3 bases from V and 11 bases from J, with 17 bases in between. This CDR3 is CASSMGRENSAQHF. In DNA, the CDR3 is TGTGCCAGTAGTATGGGCAGGGAAAATTCAGCCCAGCATTTT.

In its sample, this clonotype was seen a few times. V and J are TRBV20-1 and TRBJ2-2; 15 bases are shared with TRBD2. V dropped 3 bases and J dropped 0; count of bases not matched to a gene: 8. The CDR3 covers 19 residues. Per germline, CDR1 DFQATT and CDR2 SNEGSKA (reference sequence). The CDR3 protein is CSARGLAGGRSSNTGELFF. Here the CDR3 DNA reads TGCAGTGCTAGGGGACTAGCGGGGGGCCGATCATCGAACACCGGGGAGCTGTTTTTT.

To note about this clonotype: A single base separates this from a much larger clone, so it may be a read error. This rearrangement joins TRBV5-1 to TRBJ1-6, with a weak D call TRBD1 (5 bases). The CDR3 consists of 13 residues. Germline CDR1 SGHRS, CDR2 YFSETQ. CDR3 bases: TGCGCCAGCAGCTTATCAGGGAATTCACCCCTCCGCTTT. This codes for CASSLSGNSPLRF.

The rearrangement joins TRBV3-1 to TRBJ1-5; tentatively, D is TRBD1 (5 bases). Germline assignment: CDR1 LGHDT and CDR2 YNNKEL (reference sequence). Trimming left V 1 base short and J 7 bases short, with 11 bases between. The CDR3 runs 14 residues. For the CDR3, the DNA is TGTGCCAGCAGCCAAGGCGGGGGAGGACAGCCCCAGCATTTT. Residues: CASSQGGGGQPQHF. The complete variable domain, with remaining parts taken from reference TRBV3-1 and TRBJ1-5, reads DTAVSQTPKYLVTQMGNDKSIKCEQNLGHDTMYWYKQDSKKFLKIMFSYNNKELIINETVPNRFSPKSPDKAHLNLHINSLELGDSAVYFCASSQGGGGQPQHFGDGTRLSIL.

There are many counts of this clonotype. The V gene is TRBV9, the J gene TRBJ1-2; possible D gene TRBD1, 6 bases. CDR3 size: 13 residues. CDR1 is SGDLS, CDR2 YYNGEE, per germline. Trimming left V 4 bases short and J 4 bases short, with 11 bases between. The CDR3 protein is CASSTATGYGYTF. CDR3 in DNA: TGTGCCAGCAGCACCGCGACAGGCTATGGCTACACCTTC.